These 13 T cell receptor beta chains were sequenced from one sample in a study of cytomegalovirus exposure and HLA in healthy donors. This PCR relied on a set of 60 Vbeta primers and 13 Jbeta primers. Sequencing was performed with immunoSEQ multiplex PCR; in TCRdb, only in-frame clones are kept and a portion is missing. In the table there are hundreds of thousands of clones, around nine tenths of which are singletons. The specimen was PBMCs. All receptors come from a woman aged 18-29 years in good health and CMV-seronegative.

CDR3 bases: TGCGCCAGCAGTGACATTCGGGGGGGCCACGGGGAGCAGTACTTC. It encodes CASSDIRGGHGEQYF. The chain carries TRBV10-2 and TRBJ2-7; 8 bases are a match to TRBD2. Germline values: CDR1 WSHSY, CDR2 SAAADI. V was clipped by 3 bases and J by 7 bases; unmatched bases: 11. This CDR3 has 15 residues.

The chain recombines TRBV6-1 with TRBJ2-1; 7 bases line up with TRBD1. The germline CDR1 and CDR2 sequences are MNHNS and SASEGT. This CDR3 comprises 12 residues. V trimming: 10 bases; J trimming: 8 bases; junction bases outside the gene matches: 8. This CDR3 is CATQKDRDEQFF. As DNA, the CDR3 is TGTGCCACGCAAAAAGACAGGGATGAGCAGTTCTTC.

With regard to this clone: This same CDR3 is encoded by further DNA sequences in the sample. The gene calls are TRBV15 and TRBJ2-7, with 14 bases lining up with TRBD2. CDR3 length: 15 residues. Per the germline V gene, CDR1 is LNHNV and CDR2 is YYDKDF (reference sequence). Trimming at V came to 5 bases and at J to 4 bases, leaving 4 bases not matched to a gene. CDR3 residues: CATSRGLAGAYEQYF. The CDR3 DNA follows: TGTGCCACCAGCCGGGGACTAGCGGGAGCTTACGAGCAGTACTTC.

The rearrangement joins TRBV5-1 to TRBJ2-7, with 10 nucleotides matching TRBD2. CDR3 length equals 14 residues. V was clipped by 5 bases and J by 1 base; unmatched bases: 3. Germline values: CDR1 SGHRS, CDR2 YFSETQ. The CDR3 sequence is CASRQREGSYEQYF. CDR3 DNA sequence: TGCGCCAGCAGACAGCGGGAGGGATCCTACGAGCAGTACTTC. The full variable domain, completed using reference TRBV5-1 and TRBJ2-7, is KAGVTQTPRYLIKTRGQQVTLSCSPISGHRSVSWYQQTPGQGLQFLFEYFSETQRNKGNFPGRFSGRQFSNSRSEMNVSTLELGDSALYLCASRQREGSYEQYFGPGTRLTVT.

This clone came up a few times. The gene calls are TRBV6-4 and TRBJ2-6; 9 bases fit TRBD1. CDR1 MRHNA and CDR2 SNTAGT come from the germline V gene. The CDR3 is made up of 16 amino acids. After removal of 4 bases from V and 0 bases from J, the junction contained 1 base not matched to a gene. CDR3 region: CASSGQGVSGANVLTF. In DNA form, the CDR3 reads TGTGCCAGCAGTGGACAGGGGGTCTCTGGGGCCAACGTCCTGACTTTC.

The chain combines TRBV5-5 with TRBJ1-1; TRBD1 might be the D (5 bases). This CDR3 region has 13 residues. Trimming took 3 bases from V and 4 from J, leaving 10 bases between them. Germline lookup yields CDR1 SGHKS and CDR2 YYEKEE (reference sequence). This CDR3 is CASSYPRATEAFF. The CDR3, as DNA: TGTGCCAGCAGCTACCCCAGGGCCACTGAAGCTTTCTTT. Full variable domain (outside the CDR3, taken from reference TRBV5-5 and TRBJ1-1): DAGVTQSPTHLIKTRGQQVTLRCSPISGHKSVSWYQQVLGQGPQFIFQYYEKEERGRGNFPDRFSARQFPNYSSELNVNALLLGDSALYLCASSYPRATEAFFGQGTRLTVV.

The chain employs TRBV18 and TRBJ2-7, with TRBD2 matching over 8 bases. V shed 0 bases, J shed 2 bases, and the junction held 6 bases outside the gene matches. Germline V lookup: CDR1 KGHSH, CDR2 LQKENI. CDR3 length equals 16 residues. The CDR3 reads CASSPPWLAGPYEQYF. DNA of the CDR3: TGTGCCAGCTCACCACCGTGGCTAGCGGGTCCCTACGAGCAGTACTTC.

This chain connects TRBV9 to TRBJ1-1, with TRBD1 as a possible D gene (6 bases). Trimming pared 5 bases from V and 1 base from J, leaving 12 bases between. The CDR3 is 14 residues long. The germline CDR1 and CDR2 sequences are SGDLS and YYNGEE. CDR3 protein: CASSIQGWNTEAFF. In nucleotides, the CDR3 is TGTGCCAGCAGTATTCAGGGGTGGAACACTGAAGCTTTCTTT.

The CDR3 DNA reads as TGCAGCGTCGCCAAAGTCGGGGGGCAGGGTGAAGCTTTCTTT. It encodes CSVAKVGGQGEAFF. The V and J genes are TRBV29-1 and TRBJ1-1; possible D gene TRBD1, 6 bases. From germline, CDR1 is SQVTM and CDR2 ANQGSEA. CDR3 length: 14 residues. The germline V and J ends were trimmed by 6 bases and 7 bases, with 21 bases remaining between them.

The chain uses TRBV7-9 and TRBJ1-6; 8 bases align to TRBD1. Germline values: CDR1 SEHNR, CDR2 FQNEAQ (reference sequence). CDR3 length: 15 residues. The V gene end was trimmed by 1 base and the J gene end by 13 bases; junction bases not matched to a gene: 9. CDR3 bases: TGTGCCAGCAGCTTAGGGGGGACAGGACATGGGCCCCTCCACTTT. It translates to CASSLGGTGHGPLHF. Combining the CDR3 with reference TRBV7-9 and TRBJ1-6 gives the whole variable domain DTGVSQNPRHKITKRGQNVTFRCDPISEHNRLYWYRQTLGQGPEFLTYFQNEAQLEKSRLLSDRFSAERPKGSFSTLEIQRTEQGDSAMYLCASSLGGTGHGPLHFGNGTRLTVT.

This clone was recorded once. The chain joins TRBV7-2 to TRBJ1-2; tentatively, D is TRBD1 (6 bases). V was cut by 5 bases and J by 4 bases, with 20 bases left in between. The CDR3 loop spans 16 amino acids. Germline V gene lookup returns CDR1 SGHTA and CDR2 FQGNSA. In DNA, the CDR3 is TGTGCCAGCAGCCCCGGATCGGCCAGGGGTCTCTATGGCTACACCTTC. Protein: CASSPGSARGLYGYTF. The variable domain in full, completed from reference TRBV7-2 and TRBJ1-2, reads GAGVSQSPSNKVTEKGKDVELRCDPISGHTALYWYRQSLGQGLEFLIYFQGNSAPDKSGLPSDRFSAERTGGSVSTLTIQRTQQEDSAVYLCASSPGSARGLYGYTFGSGTRLTVV.

This chain connects TRBV7-8 to TRBJ1-2, with 11 nucleotides matching TRBD1. CDR1 is SGHVS and CDR2 is FQNEAQ in the germline V gene. The CDR3 has 14 amino acids. V lost 5 bases, J lost 6 bases, and 5 bases stayed unmatched. The CDR3 DNA sequence: TGTGCCAGCAGCAGGGGACAGGGGGACCATGGCTACACCTTC. Translating gives CASSRGQGDHGYTF.

V and J are TRBV4-3 and TRBJ1-1; 8 nucleotides agree with TRBD1. CDR3 length: 13 residues. Trimming at V came to 2 bases and at J to 8 bases, leaving 4 bases not matched to a gene. CDR1 is LGHNA, CDR2 YSLEER, per germline. The CDR3 loop reads CASSQPDRGEAFF. The CDR3 DNA reads TGCGCCAGCAGCCAACCCGACAGGGGCGAAGCTTTCTTT.